These 21 T cell receptor beta chains were all obtained from the same sample, sequenced in a study of shared clonotypes between healthy human individuals. Naive CD8 populations comprised CD45RO-negative cells positively selected for CCR7, excluding terminally differentiated effector memory CD45RA+ cells. Method: immunoSEQ multiplex PCR; TCRdb's copy keeps in-frame clones and lacks some. The table has some 2 million clones, about 94% seen once. The sample taken for sequencing was naive CD8+ T cells sorted from blood. The source is a man aged 18 to 29 in good health.

This clone was recorded once. The chain combines TRBV4-1 with TRBJ2-7; 7 nucleotides agree with TRBD1. The CDR3 runs 14 residues. From germline, CDR1 is MGHRA and CDR2 YSYEKL. V shed 3 bases and J 3 bases; nucleotides not matched to a gene: 5. CDR3 in amino acids: CASSQTGQNYEQYF. The CDR3 nucleotides read TGCGCCAGCAGCCAGACGGGACAGAACTACGAGCAGTACTTC.

The chain carries TRBV6-5 and TRBJ2-7; D remains unclear. V lost 5 bases to trimming and J lost 2 bases, with 13 bases between them. There are 14 residues in the CDR3. Germline values: CDR1 MNHEY, CDR2 SVGAGI. The CDR3 DNA reads as TGTGCCAGCAGTCCCTTTCCGCCCCCCTACGAGCAGTACTTC. This gives the protein CASSPFPPPYEQYF.

This clone was counted once. This chain connects TRBV4-3 to TRBJ2-7; 11 positions match TRBD2. V was clipped by 3 bases and J by 5 bases; unmatched bases: 6. CDR3 length equals 15 residues. The V gene's germline CDR1 is LGHNA and CDR2 YSLEER. CDR3 DNA sequence: TGCGCCAGCAGCCATCTAGCGGGAGGAATGAACGAGCAGTACTTC. Encoded protein: CASSHLAGGMNEQYF.

The CDR3 is CASSLSFGEQYF. The DNA of the CDR3 is TGTGCCAGCAGCTTGTCCTTTGGCGAGCAGTACTTC. The chain uses TRBV7-2 and TRBJ2-7; D is unresolved. Per the germline V gene, CDR1 is SGHTA and CDR2 is FQGNSA. Trimming stripped 3 bases from V and 6 bases from J, with 9 bases between. The CDR3 extends over 12 amino acids.

V and J are TRBV15 and TRBJ2-7; no clear D. This CDR3 has 12 residues. Germline V gene lookup returns CDR1 LNHNV and CDR2 YYDKDF (reference sequence). Trimming cost V 0 bases and J 6 bases, with 6 bases left between them. The CDR3 spells CATSRDTGEQYF. CDR3 coding DNA: TGTGCCACCAGCAGAGATACCGGCGAGCAGTACTTC.

The chain combines TRBV5-1 with TRBJ2-2; TRBD1 aligns across 9 bases. The CDR3 consists of 15 residues. The trim removed 4 bases at V and 6 bases at J, leaving 7 bases unmatched. The germline V gene encodes CDR1 SGHRS and CDR2 YFSETQ. The CDR3 spells CASSPGTGMSGELFF. The CDR3 coding sequence is TGCGCCAGCAGCCCCGGGACAGGGATGTCCGGGGAGCTGTTTTTT.

This clone was observed a handful of times. DNA of the CDR3: TGCAGCGCGGAGGGGCCTGAAGCTTTCTTT. This encodes CSAEGPEAFF. V and J are TRBV20-1 and TRBJ1-1; a weak D match, TRBD1 (5 bases). This CDR3 has 10 residues. Germline-derived CDR1 and CDR2 are DFQATT and SNEGSKA (reference sequence).

The V gene is TRBV9, the J gene TRBJ1-1, with a tentative D call TRBD1 (5 bases). V was clipped by 0 bases and J by 0 bases, with 9 bases between them. This CDR3 spans 15 amino acids. CDR1 is SGDLS, CDR2 YYNGEE, per germline. CDR3 in DNA: TGTGCCAGCAGCGTAGATCAGGGCCTGAACACTGAAGCTTTCTTT. This encodes CASSVDQGLNTEAFF.

The CDR3 spells CASRTITGRLYEQYF. In DNA, the CDR3 is TGTGCCAGCAGGACCATTACAGGGAGGCTCTACGAGCAGTACTTC. The chain is built from TRBV2 and TRBJ2-7; either TRBD1 or TRBD2 may fit D (6 bases each). The CDR3 contains 15 residues. Trimming left V 6 bases short and J 3 bases short, with 18 bases between. Germline CDR1 is SNHLY and CDR2 is FYNNEI.

V usage is TRBV7-9 and J usage is TRBJ2-7, with unresolved D. V was cut by 4 bases and J by 5 bases, with 9 bases left in between. CDR1 is SEHNR and CDR2 is FQNEAQ in the germline V gene (reference sequence). The CDR3 sequence is 12 residues long. CDR3 nucleotide sequence: TGTGCCAGCAGCTACACGTGGAACGAGCAGTACTTC. Its translation: CASSYTWNEQYF.

V and J are TRBV10-2 and TRBJ1-1; 9 bases are shared with TRBD1. This CDR3 spans 13 amino acids. The V gene's germline CDR1 is WSHSY and CDR2 SAAADI. V lost 10 bases to trimming and J lost 1 base; unmatched junction nucleotides: 4. The CDR3 nucleotides are TGCGCCACCGCGGACAGGGGGAACACTGAAGCTTTCTTT. Protein product: CATADRGNTEAFF.

Remarks on this clone: This CDR3 is also generated by other DNA sequences in the sample. The chain combines TRBV28 with TRBJ2-1; D remains ambiguous. Trimming took off 9 bases at V and 1 base at J, with 4 bases between the two ends. In germline, CDR1 is MDHEN, CDR2 SYDVKM. The CDR3 spans 11 residues. The CDR3 DNA reads as TGTGCCAGTAATTCCTACAATGAGCAGTTCTTC. It translates to CASNSYNEQFF.

In this sample, this clone turned up once. The J gene is TRBJ2-7, the V gene TRBV5-4; possibly TRBD2 for D (6 bases). There are 14 residues in the CDR3. Trimming took 0 bases from V and 3 from J, leaving 10 bases between them. Germline CDR1 SGHNT, CDR2 YYREEE (reference sequence). CDR3 sequence: CASSLGLEGYEQYF. DNA of the CDR3: TGTGCCAGCAGCTTGGGACTAGAAGGCTACGAGCAGTACTTC. Combining the CDR3 with reference TRBV5-4 and TRBJ2-7 gives the whole variable domain ETGVTQSPTHLIKTRGQQVTLRCSSQSGHNTVSWYQQALGQGPQFIFQYYREEENGRGNFPPRFSGLQFPNYSSELNVNALELDDSALYLCASSLGLEGYEQYFGPGTRLTVT.

V is TRBV5-1 and J is TRBJ1-2; D remains unclear. Trimming shortened V by 1 base and J by 4 bases, and 14 bases separated the two germline ends. The CDR3 totals 15 residues. Germline CDR1 reads SGHRS; CDR2 reads YFSETQ. CDR3: CASSLNGPVSYGYTF. CDR3 nucleotides: TGCGCCAGCAGCTTGAACGGGCCCGTTAGCTATGGCTACACCTTC. The variable domain in full, with the rest retrieved from reference TRBV5-1 and TRBJ1-2, is KAGVTQTPRYLIKTRGQQVTLSCSPISGHRSVSWYQQTPGQGLQFLFEYFSETQRNKGNFPGRFSGRQFSNSRSEMNVSTLELGDSALYLCASSLNGPVSYGYTFGSGTRLTVV.

The V and J genes are TRBV9 and TRBJ1-2, with D possibly matching TRBD1 (6 bases). Germline V gene sequence: CDR1 SGDLS, CDR2 YYNGEE. The CDR3 is made up of 15 amino acids. Trimming took off 3 bases at V and 7 bases at J, with 19 bases between the two ends. The CDR3 nucleotides are TGTGCCAGCAGCGCTTCGATACAGGGCCCTCTTGGCTACACCTTC. Its protein is CASSASIQGPLGYTF.

In regard to this clone: Other DNA sequences in this specimen translate into the identical CDR3. The rearrangement uses TRBV4-1 and TRBJ2-7; D possibly corresponds to TRBD1 (5 bases). Germline lookup yields CDR1 MGHRA and CDR2 YSYEKL. This CDR3 comprises 13 residues. Trimming took 4 bases from V and 1 from J, leaving 8 bases between them. The CDR3: CASSPYRSYEQYF. The CDR3 coding sequence is TGCGCCAGCAGCCCGTACAGGTCCTACGAGCAGTACTTC.

In nucleotides, the CDR3 is TGTGCCAGCAGCCTAATCGGGACGGCGGACGAAAAACTGTTTTTT. As protein: CASSLIGTADEKLFF. The chain combines TRBV9 with TRBJ1-4; D is possibly TRBD1 (5 bases). The V gene lost 4 bases and the J gene lost 8 bases, with 18 bases spanning the gap. The CDR3 loop spans 15 amino acids. The germline gives CDR1 SGDLS, CDR2 YYNGEE.

Remarks on this clone: The identical CDR3 is also encoded by other nucleotide sequences in the sample. The V call is TRBV19, the J call TRBJ1-1; D remains ambiguous. The CDR3 covers 12 residues. CDR1 and CDR2 (germline): LNHDA, SQIVND (reference sequence). V was shortened by 3 bases and J by 4 bases, with 6 bases between the two germline ends. The CDR3 nucleotides read TGTGCCAGTAGTATGACGGGCACTGAAGCTTTCTTT. Translating gives CASSMTGTEAFF. Variable domain in full (rest from reference TRBV19 and TRBJ1-1): DGGITQSPKYLFRKEGQNVTLSCEQNLNHDAMYWYRQDPGQGLRLIYYSQIVNDFQKGDIAEGYSVSREKKESFPLTVTSAQKNPTAFYLCASSMTGTEAFFGQGTRLTVV.

The V call is TRBV30, the J call TRBJ1-4, with a possible D match to TRBD1 (5 bases). The CDR3 is 14 amino acids. The germline gives CDR1 GTSNPN, CDR2 SVGIG (reference sequence). V lost 0 bases and J 8 bases, leaving 13 bases between the germline ends. CDR3 DNA sequence: TGTGCCTGGAGTGTATACGGGACGGGCGAAAAACTGTTTTTT. It yields the protein CAWSVYGTGEKLFF. Complete variable domain (other parts from reference TRBV30 and TRBJ1-4): SQTIHQWPATLVQPVGSPLSLECTVEGTSNPNLYWYRQAAGRGLQLLFYSVGIGQISSEVPQNLSASRPQDRQFILSSKKLLLSDSGFYLCAWSVYGTGEKLFFGSGTQLSVL.

This clone was observed once. The rearrangement joins TRBV4-1 to TRBJ2-7; TRBD1 aligns across 7 bases. This CDR3 has 15 amino acids. The germline V gene has CDR1 MGHRA and CDR2 YSYEKL. V was pared by 0 bases and J by 2 bases, with 4 bases of the junction left unmatched. DNA for the CDR3: TGCGCCAGCAGCCAAGATACAGGGGCACCCTACGAGCAGTACTTC. This sequence encodes CASSQDTGAPYEQYF.

V usage is TRBV4-1 and J usage is TRBJ1-2; the match to TRBD1 covers 10 bases. The CDR3 sequence is 14 residues long. Trimming cost V 2 bases and J 8 bases; bases outside gene matches: 5. Germline loops: CDR1 MGHRA, CDR2 YSYEKL. CDR3 sequence: CASSQLTGGGGYTF. The CDR3 region has the DNA TGCGCCAGCAGCCAACTGACAGGGGGCGGAGGCTACACCTTC.